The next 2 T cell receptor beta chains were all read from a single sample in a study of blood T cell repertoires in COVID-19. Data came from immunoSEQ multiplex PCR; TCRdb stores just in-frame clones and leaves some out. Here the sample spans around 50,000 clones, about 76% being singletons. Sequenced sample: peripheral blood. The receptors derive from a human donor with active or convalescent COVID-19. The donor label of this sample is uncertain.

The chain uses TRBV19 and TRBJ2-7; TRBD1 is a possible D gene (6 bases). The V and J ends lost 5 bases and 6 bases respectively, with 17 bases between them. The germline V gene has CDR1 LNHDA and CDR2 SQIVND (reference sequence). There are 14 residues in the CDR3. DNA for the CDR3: TGTGCCAGTAGTGCTCAGGGGACCCACCCCGAGCAGTACTTC. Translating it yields CASSAQGTHPEQYF.

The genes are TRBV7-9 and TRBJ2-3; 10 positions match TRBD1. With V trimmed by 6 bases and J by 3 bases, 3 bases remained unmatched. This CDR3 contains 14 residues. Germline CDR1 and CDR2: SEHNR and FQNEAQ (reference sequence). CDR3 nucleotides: TGTGCCAGCAGTTCGGGACAGGGGACAGATACGCAGTATTTT. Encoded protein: CASSSGQGTDTQYF.